This TCR beta chain came from a study of CD8+ T cells in alopecia areata. Study-level results: Tissue-resident alphabeta T cells belonging to normal skin likewise get sequenced within scalp specimens.

Reverse transcribed after extraction, RNA yielded cDNA as the sequencing template. Clones were read by immunoSEQ multiplex PCR, and TCRdb kept only the in-frame ones, dropping some. Here the sample spans 150,000 to 200,000 clones, about three fifths being singletons. Indicated treatment: oral pan-JAK inhibitor, 5-10 mg twice daily. It was from alopecia areata patients that lesional scalp punch biopsies and peripheral blood were collected. V lost 5 bases and J lost 4, with 15 bases in between. The germline CDR1 and CDR2 sequences are SGHTA and FQGNSA. The CDR3 has 14 amino acids. With respect to this clone: Its target is unknown.

The chain combines TRBV7-2 with TRBJ2-7; a weak D match, TRBD1 (5 bases). The specimen comprised CD4+ T cells sorted from blood, sampled at week 4, from a patient treated with tofacitinib. The sequence was collected from a human donor with alopecia areata. This CDR3 reads CASSLRTSMYEQYF. The CDR3 DNA sequence: TGTGCCAGCAGCCTCCGGACATCCATGTACGAGCAGTACTTC.